This T cell receptor (beta chain) stems from a study of cytomegalovirus exposure and HLA in healthy donors (dated by TCRdb to 2016 to 2017). About the investigation overall: According to an earlier analysis of 550 to 750 of the donors, roughly 180 million T cells yielded roughly 110 million unique TCR beta sequences and around 300 Gb of sequence data. The study aimed to test whether cataloging public T cell receptors could reveal signatures of past pathogen exposure. All discovery cohort repertoires had been generated on a single sequencing platform. The study combined high-throughput TCR immunosequencing, statistical association of individual TCRs with disease status, and machine learning to predict cytomegalovirus infection status. Rather than drawing on any new phenotypic data, the later analysis identified candidate immune exposures from TCR beta sequences and the way those sequences occurred across donors. Class I and class II HLA loci were covered by the typing at four-digit resolution. An earlier analysis of around 580 of the donors used high-throughput TCR beta sequencing to judge whether each TCR beta V gene segment behaved as functional or pseudogenic. Typing coverage varied by locus: roughly 629-640 donors for A, B, C, DRB1 and DQB1; approximately 520 for DQA1; approximately 610 for DPA1; 400 to 480 for DPB1. On average, around 240,000 unique TCR beta nucleotide sequences were sequenced per donor among several hundred genotyped donors of the cohort, with 15% to 20% of those sequences being non-productive. Genome-wide SNP genotypes for about three fifths of the 666 donors were used in a later genetic analysis, which treated that subset as a discovery cohort. In a later analysis, previously published TCR beta repertoires from hundreds of donors were re-analyzed and high-resolution HLA genotyping was added so that TCR occurrence patterns could be studied. A separate validation cohort of roughly 110 different subjects was used in addition to the 666-subject first cohort. Donor age, sex, ethnicity and CMV serostatus were compiled alongside the repertoire data. Roughly 5 DR-DQ haplotypes were handled as single units for association and clustering, since linkage in the cohort was strong. The genetic ancestry cluster associated with self-reported Caucasian donors included about four fifths of the roughly 400 genotyped donors. Roughly 300 gigabases of sequencing data and tens of millions of unique TCR sequences were included in an early release covering around 600 HLA-typed donors. The T cell repertoires of 666 subjects were profiled by immunosequencing and related to cytomegalovirus serostatus.

The cohort was made up of under 800 healthy bone marrow donors. At the time of sampling, every cohort member was nominally healthy, though immune exposures that went unrecorded were likely present. The donor was CMV seropositive and belonged to the group of more than 250 seropositive cohort members. A peripheral blood sample was provided by each donor, and peripheral blood mononuclear cells were used for TCR beta sequencing. The Qiagen DNeasy Blood Extraction Kit was used to extract genomic DNA from the blood cell samples. What the work shows at the level of the full study, not this receptor alone: A further reported finding was that TCR beta sequences accurately predicted the HLA-A and HLA-B alleles for most subjects in the first cohort. A later analysis associated roughly 17,000 TCR beta sequences with specific HLA alleles at a false discovery rate of 0.05. In the study, approximately 160 TCR beta chains were listed as associated with cytomegalovirus. A cluster of highly shared sequence variants was judged likely to be a technical artifact of the sequencing pipeline. Linkage disequilibrium might explain the correlated functional status among segregating V segments, but an unknown experimental factor could not be excluded. The classifier was reported to diagnose cytomegalovirus status with high specificity and sensitivity in both the original cohort and the validation cohort. In a later genetic analysis, a missense DCLRE1C variant was associated with V-gene and J-gene trimming of TCR beta chains, and the association was replicated in an independent cohort. The authors suggested that the approach could potentially be extended to other disease states and immunological phenotypes. Most TCR sequences were seen in very few donors, while some public TCRs were found in many individuals. Only TCR beta chains were sequenced in this cohort, and the absence of alpha or paired-chain data limited detectable features. Three of the identified cytomegalovirus-associated TCR beta chains were confirmed in vitro to be specific for cytomegalovirus antigens. In a later analysis, HLA-associated TCR beta chains were found to be more clonally expanded and to have lower generation probabilities than equally common non-associated chains. When HLA alleles, especially DR and DQ, strongly co-occurred, TCR associations were difficult to assign to individual alleles. Compared with the roughly 700-donor mean, donors in an Asian-associated ancestry cluster had fewer N-insertions in productive TCRs, according to a later genetic analysis. Several of the top co-occurrence clusters appeared to be linked to parvovirus B19, influenza, CMV and Epstein-Barr virus, according to a later analysis. In a later analysis, the rate of TCR association differed among HLA loci, with DRB1 alleles having the most associated TCRs and HLA-C alleles having the fewest. Presence/absence analyses assumed roughly uniform sequencing depth across donors, an assumption that may not hold. A later analysis found that most CMV-associated TCR beta chains appeared HLA-restricted, with HLA associations seemingly driven largely by CMV exposure. The earlier analysis of approximately 560 of the donors excluded 15 to 20 rarely observed V segments, including chromosome 9 orphons, because counts were too low. Because HLA typing was missing for some donors at each locus, association tests included only the typed subset. Immune exposure information for the cohort was limited to CMV serostatus. Because the 87-base-pair reads could not distinguish some IMGT-functional V segments, including TRBV6-2 and TRBV6-3, those segments were excluded. An earlier analysis of approximately 530 of the donors showed that most TCR beta V segments appeared in productive rearrangements either about 87% or about 30% of the time, which broadly matched IMGT annotations.

CDR1 MNHEY and CDR2 SMNVEV are derived from the germline V gene (reference sequence). V is cut back by 5 bases and J by 0 bases, with 6 bases in the junction unmatched. The CDR3 sequence holds 16 residues, the cysteine and phenylalanine included. CDR3 DNA is the only sequence kept; it has 48 bases, read in frame from the first base. Points on this clone: The antigen it recognizes is unknown. Base quality data are lacking; no much larger clone is found one base away.

Library generation was performed with the immunoSEQ multiplex PCR assay. For the multiplex PCR, a mixture combining 60 forward primers for TCR Vbeta segments and 13 reverse primers for TCR Jbeta segments was used. A multiplex PCR assay on genomic DNA amplified the CDR3 region of rearranged TCR beta genes. On the Illumina HiSeq System, the amplified TCR beta libraries were sequenced as 87-base-pair reads. The original pipeline was this. A later analysis counted tens of millions of unique TCR beta chains across the 600 to 850 repertoires, and about 10 million of these chains were shared by at least two donors. A nearest-neighbor algorithm error-corrected the raw reads and collapsed the reads into unique sequences, merging closely related sequences to remove PCR and sequencing errors. Alignment of CDR3 sequences to IMGT reference sequences was used to assign V, D and J gene segments. Each retained sequence needed at least a six-nucleotide match to both a V gene segment and a J gene segment. Rearrangements were called productive when the CDR3 lacked stop codons and stayed in frame with V and J; all others were non-productive. Following IMGT convention, CDR3 was defined as the stretch from the second conserved V-encoded cysteine to the conserved J-encoded phenylalanine. The earlier analysis of approximately 590 of the donors excluded any sequence lacking an unambiguous match to a single V gene segment. An earlier analysis of 587 of the donors called V segments functional above 56.7% productive rearrangements and segregating when the between-donor standard deviation exceeded 5%. To diagnose cytomegalovirus status from the catalog of TCR beta chain sequences, a statistical classification framework was built. V and J gene assignment, in a later analysis, came from comparing TCR nucleotide sequences with IMGT/GENE-DB human TR gene sequences. A later analysis assigned CDR3 sequences and most-parsimonious VDJ recombination scenarios with the TCRdist pipeline. In a later analysis, each TCR beta chain was defined by its CDR3 amino acid sequence together with its V-gene family, and reads without a unique V-gene family were excluded. A later analysis removed nearly 600 highly shared, low-generation-probability nucleotide sequences to deal with suspected cross-contamination and a sequencing artifact. For each public chain, a later analysis derived a clonal expansion index from normalized ranks of inferred template counts within each repertoire. In a later analysis, generation probabilities were computed with a VDJ recombination model fitted to out-of-frame rearrangements, and the resulting probabilities were checked against IGoR. A later analysis scored TCR-TCR, TCR-HLA and TCR-CMV co-occurrence with hypergeometric tests, applying a repertoire-size bias correction to TCR pairs. To estimate false discovery rates, a later analysis permuted the HLA or CMV assignments 20 times. In a later analysis, co-occurring TCRs were grouped using DBSCAN, and TCRdist sequence similarity was added for clustering within HLA-allele-positive subsets. For co-occurrence clustering, repertoires with fewer than 30,000 or more than 120,000 public chains were excluded, along with five repertoires with anomalous nucleotide sharing. The immuneACCESS repertoire file appears here via TCRdb, limited to in-frame rearrangements. These files lack a portion of the clones; in checked studies, under half of the deficit traces to unresolved V genes, and the cause of the others is not known. Clone size and the V and J calls come from that table; the DNA yielded D and trimming. This sample holds about 110,000 clones; 60% to 85% were observed only once. The ten largest clonotypes hold more than 4.5% of the sample.

Recombination connected TRBV27 to TRBJ1-5; 8 central nucleotides agree with TRBD1. Sequencing input: PBMCs. The clonotype comes from a female donor in good health and CMV-seropositive. The nucleotide sequence reads as follows: TGTGCCAGCAGTCCCCGGACAGGGATTAGCAATCAGCCCCAGCATTTT. This encodes CASSPRTGISNQPQHF.